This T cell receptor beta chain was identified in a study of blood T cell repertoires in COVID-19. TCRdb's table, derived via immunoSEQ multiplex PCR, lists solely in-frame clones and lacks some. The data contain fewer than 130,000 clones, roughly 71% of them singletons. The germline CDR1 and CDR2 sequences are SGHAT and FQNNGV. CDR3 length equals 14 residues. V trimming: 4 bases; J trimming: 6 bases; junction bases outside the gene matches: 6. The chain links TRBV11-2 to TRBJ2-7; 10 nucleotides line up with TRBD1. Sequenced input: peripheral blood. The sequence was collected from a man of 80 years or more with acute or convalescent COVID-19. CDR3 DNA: TGTGCCAGCAGCTCTCGGACAGGGGGAACCGAGCAGTACTTC. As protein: CASSSRTGGTEQYF.